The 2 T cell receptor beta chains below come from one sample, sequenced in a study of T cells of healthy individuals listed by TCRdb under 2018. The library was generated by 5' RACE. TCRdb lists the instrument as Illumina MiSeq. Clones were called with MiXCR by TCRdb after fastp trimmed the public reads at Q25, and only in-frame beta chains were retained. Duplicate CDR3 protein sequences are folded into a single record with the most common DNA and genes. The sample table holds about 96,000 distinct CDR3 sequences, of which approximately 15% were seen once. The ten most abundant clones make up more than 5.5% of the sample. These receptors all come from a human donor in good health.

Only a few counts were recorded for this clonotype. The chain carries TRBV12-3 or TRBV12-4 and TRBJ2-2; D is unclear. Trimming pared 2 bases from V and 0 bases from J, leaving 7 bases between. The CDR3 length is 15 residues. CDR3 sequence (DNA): TGTGCCAGCAGTTTATTGGCTTCGAACACCGGGGAGCTGTTTTTT. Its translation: CASSLLASNTGELFF.

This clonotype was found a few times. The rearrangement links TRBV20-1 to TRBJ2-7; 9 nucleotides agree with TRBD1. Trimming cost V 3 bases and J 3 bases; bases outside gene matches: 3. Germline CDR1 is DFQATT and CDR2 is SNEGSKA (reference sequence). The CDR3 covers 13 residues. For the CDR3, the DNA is TGCAGTGCTAGGACGACAGGGGGCTACGAGCAGTACTTC. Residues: CSARTTGGYEQYF.